The text below deals with one TCR beta chain. V was shortened by 4 bases and J by 3 bases, with 15 bases between the two germline ends. This CDR3 contains 15 residues. CDR1 is LGHNA and CDR2 is YNFKEQ in the germline V gene. This entry is derived from a study of blood T cell repertoires in COVID-19. The wider study: Italy, Spain and the United States were the sources of the convalescent and acute COVID-19 samples.

Profiling relied on immunoSEQ multiplex PCR, and the TCRdb table lists in-frame clones only, not all of them. The sample consists of some 390,000 clones, 70% to 90% of them appearing once. The TCR sequence derives from a woman aged 55-69 years with COVID-19, enrolled during active disease. This chain links TRBV4-2 with TRBJ1-1, with D possibly matching TRBD1 (5 bases). The sequenced sample was peripheral blood. The DNA for the CDR3 is TGTGCCAGCAGCCGCGCCGGGGGTAGGGACACTGAAGCTTTCTTT. Translation: CASSRAGGRDTEAFF.